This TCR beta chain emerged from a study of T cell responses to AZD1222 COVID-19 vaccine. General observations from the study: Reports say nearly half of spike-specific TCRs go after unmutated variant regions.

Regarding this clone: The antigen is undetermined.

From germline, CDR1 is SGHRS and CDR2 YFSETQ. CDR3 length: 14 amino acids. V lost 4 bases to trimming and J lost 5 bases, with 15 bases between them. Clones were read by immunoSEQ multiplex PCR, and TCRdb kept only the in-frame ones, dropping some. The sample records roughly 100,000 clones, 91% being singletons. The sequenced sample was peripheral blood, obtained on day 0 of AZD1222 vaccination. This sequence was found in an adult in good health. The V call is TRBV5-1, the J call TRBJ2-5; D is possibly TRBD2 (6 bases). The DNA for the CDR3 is TGCGCCAGCAGCATCGGGAGTCCCCTTGAGACCCAGTACTTC. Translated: CASSIGSPLETQYF.